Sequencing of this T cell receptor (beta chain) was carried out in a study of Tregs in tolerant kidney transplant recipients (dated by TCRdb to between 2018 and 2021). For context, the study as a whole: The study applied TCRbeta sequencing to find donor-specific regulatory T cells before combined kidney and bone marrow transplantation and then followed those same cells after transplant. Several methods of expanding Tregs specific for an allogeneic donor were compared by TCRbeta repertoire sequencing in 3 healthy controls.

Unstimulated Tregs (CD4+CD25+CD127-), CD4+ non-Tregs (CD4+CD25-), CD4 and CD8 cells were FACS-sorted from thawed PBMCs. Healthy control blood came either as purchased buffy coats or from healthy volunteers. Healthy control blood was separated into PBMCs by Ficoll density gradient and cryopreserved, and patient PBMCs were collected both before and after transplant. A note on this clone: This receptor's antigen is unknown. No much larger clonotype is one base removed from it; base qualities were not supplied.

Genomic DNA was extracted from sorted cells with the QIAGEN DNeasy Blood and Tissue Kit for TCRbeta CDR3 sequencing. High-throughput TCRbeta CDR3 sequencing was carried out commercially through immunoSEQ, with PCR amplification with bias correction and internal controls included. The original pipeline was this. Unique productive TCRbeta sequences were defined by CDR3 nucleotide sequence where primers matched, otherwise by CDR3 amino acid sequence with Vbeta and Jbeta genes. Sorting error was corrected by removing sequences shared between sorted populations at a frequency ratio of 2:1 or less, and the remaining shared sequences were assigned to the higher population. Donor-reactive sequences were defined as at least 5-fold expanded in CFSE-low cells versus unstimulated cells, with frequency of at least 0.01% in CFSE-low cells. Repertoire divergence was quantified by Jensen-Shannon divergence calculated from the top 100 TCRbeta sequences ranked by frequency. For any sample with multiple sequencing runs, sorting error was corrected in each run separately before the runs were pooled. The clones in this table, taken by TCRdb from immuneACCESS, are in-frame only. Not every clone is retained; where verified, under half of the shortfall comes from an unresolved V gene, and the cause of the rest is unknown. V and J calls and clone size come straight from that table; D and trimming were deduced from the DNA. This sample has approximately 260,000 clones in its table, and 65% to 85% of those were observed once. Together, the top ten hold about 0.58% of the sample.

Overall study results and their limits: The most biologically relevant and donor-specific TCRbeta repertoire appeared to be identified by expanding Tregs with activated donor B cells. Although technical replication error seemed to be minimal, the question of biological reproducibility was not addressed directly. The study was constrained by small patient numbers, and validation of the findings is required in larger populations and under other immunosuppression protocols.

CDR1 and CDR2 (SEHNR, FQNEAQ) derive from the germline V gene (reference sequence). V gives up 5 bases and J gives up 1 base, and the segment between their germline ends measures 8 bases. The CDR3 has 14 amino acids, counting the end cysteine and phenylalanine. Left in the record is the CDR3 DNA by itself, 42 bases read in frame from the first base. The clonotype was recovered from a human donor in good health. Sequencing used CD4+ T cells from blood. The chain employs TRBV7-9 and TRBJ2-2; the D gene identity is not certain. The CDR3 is CASSRSGNTGELFF. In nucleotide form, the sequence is TGTGCCAGCAGCCGTTCAGGGAACACCGGGGAGCTGTTTTTT.